Shown below are 14 T cell receptor beta chains from a single sample sequenced in a study of blood T cell repertoires in COVID-19. Here immunoSEQ multiplex PCR was the method, and the copy in TCRdb shows in-frame clones only, minus some. The sample yields 140,000 to 150,000 clones, approximately 84% seen once. Sequencing was done on a sample of PBMCs or T cells enriched from blood (not recorded which). The source is a woman aged 45-59 years with acute COVID-19.

This chain connects TRBV28 to TRBJ2-3; tentative D call: TRBD2 (6 bases). Germline-derived CDR1 and CDR2 are MDHEN and SYDVKM. CDR3 length equals 18 residues. Trimming left V 1 base short and J 2 bases short, with 19 bases between. This CDR3 reads CASSLSEGGSAFTDTQYF. As DNA, the CDR3 is TGTGCCAGCAGTTTATCCGAGGGAGGCAGCGCGTTCACAGATACGCAGTATTTT.

In DNA, the CDR3 is TGTGCCTGGAGTTGGTGGACAGGGGAGAACACTGAAGCTTTCTTT. This codes for CAWSWWTGENTEAFF. This sequence joins TRBV30 and TRBJ1-1; 9 nucleotides agree with TRBD1. The V and J ends lost 2 bases and 1 base, in that order; junction bases with no gene match: 5. Germline CDR1 is GTSNPN and CDR2 is SVGIG (reference sequence). This CDR3 has 15 residues. Looking up the rest from reference TRBV30 and TRBJ1-1 gives the full variable domain: SQTIHQWPATLVQPVGSPLSLECTVEGTSNPNLYWYRQAAGRGLQLLFYSVGIGQISSEVPQNLSASRPQDRQFILSSKKLLLSDSGFYLCAWSWWTGENTEAFFGQGTRLTVV.

V usage is TRBV21-1 and J usage is TRBJ2-1; the table's TRBD2 call for D was not verified on the DNA. TRBV21-1 is an annotated pseudogene. The CDR3 contains 17 residues. This CDR3 reads CASSKMTSGSSYNEQFF. The CDR3 nucleotides are TGTGCCAGCAGCAAAATGACTAGCGGGAGCTCCTACAATGAGCAGTTCTTC.

This chain uses TRBV4-3 with TRBJ1-6; possibly TRBD1 for D (5 bases). V lost 0 bases to trimming and J lost 10 bases, with 10 bases between them. This CDR3 has 14 amino acids. From germline, CDR1 is LGHNA and CDR2 YSLEER. CDR3 nucleotide sequence: TGCGCCAGCAGCCAAGAAGGGGTAGGCTCACCCCTCCACTTT. Amino acid sequence: CASSQEGVGSPLHF.

The chain joins TRBV2 to TRBJ1-6; the D is unclear. The germline V gene encodes CDR1 SNHLY and CDR2 FYNNEI. The CDR3 loop spans 13 amino acids. Deletions cut 7 bases from V and 0 bases from J, with 4 bases between. The CDR3 region has the DNA TGTGCCAGCACTAGCTCCTATAATTCACCCCTCCACTTT. It translates to CASTSSYNSPLHF. The variable domain in full, with the rest retrieved from reference TRBV2 and TRBJ1-6, is EPEVTQTPSHQVTQMGQEVILRCVPISNHLYFYWYRQILGQKVEFLVSFYNNEISEKSEIFDDQFSVERPDGSNFTLKIRSTKLEDSAMYFCASTSSYNSPLHFGNGTRLTVT.

A note on this clone: This same CDR3 is encoded by further DNA sequences in the sample. J is TRBJ1-4 and V is TRBV29-1; D is possibly TRBD1 (6 bases). Germline-derived CDR1 and CDR2 are SQVTM and ANQGSEA. Trimming left V 6 bases short and J 1 base short, with 9 bases between. This CDR3 has 13 residues. The CDR3 DNA is TGCAGCGTCTCCAGGGGAACTAATGAAAAACTGTTTTTT. Its translation: CSVSRGTNEKLFF.

The chain employs TRBV6-1 and TRBJ1-5, with 9 positions matching TRBD1. Germline V gene lookup returns CDR1 MNHNS and CDR2 SASEGT. The CDR3 spans 17 residues. After removal of 1 base from V and 3 bases from J, the junction contained 7 bases not matched to a gene. For the CDR3, the DNA is TGTGCCAGCAGTGAAGTCTCAGGGACAGGGATCAATCAGCCCCAGCATTTT. Its protein product is CASSEVSGTGINQPQHF.

The chain employs TRBV27 and TRBJ2-7, with 11 bases identical to TRBD1. The length of the CDR3 is 15 residues. The trim removed 7 bases at V and 4 bases at J, leaving 9 bases unmatched. Germline V lookup: CDR1 MNHEY, CDR2 SMNVEV (reference sequence). The CDR3 DNA reads TGTGCCAGCACCTCCCCGGACAGGGGGCAGTACGAGCAGTACTTC. Translation: CASTSPDRGQYEQYF.

This chain connects TRBV19 to TRBJ1-2, with 9 bases identical to TRBD1. Losses at the gene ends were 4 bases for V and 2 bases for J; bases not matched to a gene: 11. The CDR3 extends over 17 amino acids. Germline-derived CDR1 and CDR2 are LNHDA and SQIVND (reference sequence). The CDR3 DNA reads as TGTGCCAGTAGTACCCCAGCCCGGGACAGGGCAAACTATGGCTACACCTTC. It specifies CASSTPARDRANYGYTF.

The J gene is TRBJ2-1, the V gene TRBV7-3; D may be TRBD1 (6 bases). Germline V CDR1 and CDR2: SGHTA, FQGTGA. V gave up 5 bases and J gave up 6 bases, with 14 bases separating them. The CDR3 runs to 14 residues. The CDR3 region has the DNA TGTGCCAGCAGCCTGGACAGCCCACCCAATGAGCAGTTCTTC. It is translated as CASSLDSPPNEQFF.

This clone was recorded a few times. V and J are TRBV9 and TRBJ1-3; tentative D call: TRBD1 (5 bases). Germline values: CDR1 SGDLS, CDR2 YYNGEE. The ends were cut back, 1 base at V and 0 bases at J, with 11 bases in the middle. The CDR3 runs 16 residues. CDR3: CASSVRDSSSGNTIYF. Here the CDR3 DNA reads TGTGCCAGCAGCGTACGGGACTCGAGCTCTGGAAACACCATATATTTT.

This chain connects TRBV7-3 to TRBJ2-1; 8 nucleotides match TRBD2. This CDR3 spans 15 amino acids. Germline-derived CDR1 and CDR2 are SGHTA and FQGTGA. V dropped 2 bases and J dropped 9; count of bases not matched to a gene: 9. The CDR3 region is CASSLRGGSGPEQFF. In DNA, the CDR3 is TGTGCCAGCAGCTTACGGGGGGGTAGCGGCCCTGAGCAGTTCTTC. The full variable domain, in which reference TRBV7-3 and TRBJ2-1 provide the parts outside the CDR3, is GAGVSQTPSNKVTEKGKYVELRCDPISGHTALYWYRQSLGQGPEFLIYFQGTGAADDSGLPNDRFFAVRPEGSVSTLKIQRTERGDSAVYLCASSLRGGSGPEQFFGPGTRLTVL.

J is TRBJ2-2 and V is TRBV10-1; TRBD2 might be the D (5 bases). Germline values: CDR1 WNHNN, CDR2 SYGVQD (reference sequence). The V and J ends lost 9 bases and 3 bases respectively, with 14 bases between them. CDR3 length equals 14 residues. The DNA of the CDR3 is TGCGCCAGGTCCCCCCGAGCGGACACCGGGGAGCTGTTTTTT. It yields the protein CARSPRADTGELFF.

Details on this clone: Sequence at one end of the junction differs from germline and may be a read error. The rearrangement joins TRBV7-9 to TRBJ2-1; TRBD2 agrees at 12 bases. The CDR3 covers 15 residues. Looked up from germline, CDR1 is SEHNR and CDR2 is FQNEAQ (reference sequence). DNA for the CDR3: TGTGCCAGCATCTTACTAGCGGGAGGTAGCAATGAGCAGTTCTTC. This translates into CASILLAGGSNEQFF.